Listed below are T cell receptor beta chains from one sample, sequenced in a study of identical twins. Each CDR3 protein is one row after TCRdb ran MiXCR on the 5' RACE reads. The table includes about 530,000 distinct CDR3 sequences, 20% to 25% detected once. These data are also associated with another study on yellow fever vaccine responses in identical twins.

The sequencing sample was made of CD4+ T cells sorted from blood. The source is a woman in her late teens or twenties in good health. Each CDR3 is given with its conserved first and last residue. D genes are given only for firm matches. Part of the rows lack a size; the others show once, few, many or a class for expanded clones.

clone_size	v_call	d_call	j_call	cdr3_aa	cdr3_nt
-	TRBV19	TRBD2	TRBJ2-7	CASSIISGSYEQYF	TGTGCCAGTAGTATAATTAGCGGGAGCTACGAGCAGTACTTC
-	TRBV9	-	TRBJ2-1	CASSVSGTYVNEQFF	TGTGCCAGCAGCGTATCCGGGACCTACGTGAATGAGCAGTTCTTC
-	TRBV27	-	TRBJ2-7	CASTNPLGTSQYF	TGTGCCAGCACAAACCCCCTAGGGACCTCTCAGTACTTC
few	TRBV19	-	TRBJ2-6	CASKAGANVLTF	TGTGCCAGTAAGGCAGGGGCCAACGTCCTGACTTTC
few	TRBV5-1	TRBD1	TRBJ2-7	CASRTGTGDFYEQYF	TGCGCCAGCAGGACCGGGACAGGGGACTTCTACGAGCAGTACTTC
-	TRBV24-1	-	TRBJ2-2	CATSVGTTNTGELFF	TGTGCCACCAGTGTAGGGACAACGAACACCGGGGAGCTGTTTTTT
few	TRBV12-3/TRBV12-4	-	TRBJ1-1	CASSLLSAQGMNTEAFF	TGTGCCAGCAGTCTACTAAGCGCCCAAGGCATGAACACTGAAGCTTTCTTT
-	TRBV12-3/TRBV12-4	TRBD1	TRBJ2-2	CASSTRQGNISGELFF	TGTGCCAGCAGTACTCGACAGGGGAACATATCCGGGGAGCTGTTTTTT
-	TRBV7-9	TRBD2	TRBJ2-5	CASSLQPAGQETQYF	TGTGCCAGCAGCCTCCAACCAGCGGGGCAAGAGACCCAGTACTTC
-	TRBV4-2	TRBD2	TRBJ2-3	CASEIAGGFTDTQYF	TGTGCCAGCGAGATAGCGGGGGGATTCACAGATACGCAGTATTTT
-	TRBV20-1	-	TRBJ1-6	CSAGGTYNSPLHF	TGCAGTGCGGGCGGAACCTATAATTCACCCCTCCACTTT
few	TRBV27	-	TRBJ1-3	CASSLSGTISGNTIYF	TGTGCCAGCAGTTTATCAGGGACGATCTCTGGAAACACCATATATTTT
-	TRBV29-1	-	TRBJ1-2	CSVEQRGQIYGYTF	TGCAGCGTTGAACAGCGAGGACAGATCTATGGCTACACCTTC
medium-sized	TRBV7-8	-	TRBJ2-2	CASSRQGATGGAGELFF	TGTGCCAGCAGCCGGCAGGGGGCAACGGGAGGTGCCGGGGAGCTGTTTTTT
-	TRBV20-1	TRBD1	TRBJ1-1	CSATQGGDTEAFF	TGCAGTGCTACTCAGGGGGGCGACACTGAAGCTTTCTTT
-	TRBV15	-	TRBJ2-5	CATSRGLPETQYF	TGTGCCACCAGCAGAGGTCTGCCAGAGACCCAGTACTTC
many	TRBV9	-	TRBJ1-4	CASSALNGQKNEKLFF	TGTGCCAGCAGCGCCCTTAATGGACAGAAGAATGAAAAACTGTTTTTT
-	TRBV27	TRBD2	TRBJ2-3	CASSSLSGRATTDTQYF	TGTGCCAGCAGTTCCCTAAGCGGGAGGGCAACCACAGATACGCAGTATTTT
few	TRBV12-3/TRBV12-4	-	TRBJ1-3	CASSFRQGSSGNTIYF	TGTGCCAGCAGTTTTCGTCAGGGGAGCTCTGGAAACACCATATATTTT
-	TRBV2	-	TRBJ2-3	CASTSRGGAGEYF	TGTGCCAGCACCTCGAGGGGCGGGGCAGGGGAGTATTTT
few	TRBV20-1	TRBD2	TRBJ2-3	CSASLAGVRDTQYF	TGCAGTGCATCCTTGGCGGGAGTTAGAGATACGCAGTATTTT
-	TRBV7-9	-	TRBJ2-3	CASSLELGRRDTQYF	TGTGCCAGCAGCTTGGAATTGGGACGGCGAGATACGCAGTATTTT